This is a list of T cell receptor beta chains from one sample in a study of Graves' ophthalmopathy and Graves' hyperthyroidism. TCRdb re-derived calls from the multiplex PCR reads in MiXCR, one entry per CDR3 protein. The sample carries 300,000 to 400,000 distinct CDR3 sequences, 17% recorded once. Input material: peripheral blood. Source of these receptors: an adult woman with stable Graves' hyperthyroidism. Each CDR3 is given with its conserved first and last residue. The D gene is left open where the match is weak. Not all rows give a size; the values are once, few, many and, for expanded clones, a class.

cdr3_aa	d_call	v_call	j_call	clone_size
CASSWNRDTEAFF	NA	TRBV7-2	TRBJ1-1	many
CSVGGVAGETQYF	NA	TRBV29-1	TRBJ2-5	many
CASSEGTGISYEQYF	TRBD1	TRBV5-1	TRBJ2-7	many
CATEWRERGGELFF	TRBD2	TRBV12-3/TRBV12-4	TRBJ2-2	many
CASSLLRLARSLAVGELFF	TRBD2	TRBV28	TRBJ2-2	many
CASSYGQGGDQYF	TRBD1	TRBV6-5	TRBJ2-5	many
CATSMALETQYF	NA	TRBV15	TRBJ2-5	many
CASSQDREDRGVEQYF	TRBD1	TRBV3-1	TRBJ2-7	few
CSASGRGPNQPQHF	NA	TRBV20-1	TRBJ1-5	NA
CSANARGKGTGELCF	NA	TRBV20-1	TRBJ2-2	NA
CASSALRGADEQYF	NA	TRBV6-1	TRBJ2-7	NA